This is a list of T cell receptor beta chains from one sample in a study of OX40 agonist ivuxolimab in advanced cancers. Clones were read by immunoSEQ multiplex PCR, and TCRdb kept only the in-frame ones, dropping some. The table has around 43,000 clones, roughly 86% seen once. Sequenced here: CD4+ or CD8+ T cells sorted from blood, sampled in a trial of the OX40 agonist ivuxolimab. The origin of the receptors is an adult with an advanced solid tumor such as melanoma, head and neck, liver or kidney cancer. The CDR3 runs from the conserved cysteine through the conserved F or W. D genes are given only for firm matches. Where a row states a size, it is once, few, many or the class of an expanded clone; other rows omit it.

v_gene,d_gene,abundance,j_gene,CDR3nt,CDR3aa
TRBV11-3,-,-,TRBJ1-1,TGTGCCAGCAGCTTCTGGGGGGAAGGAGCTTTCTTT,CASSFWGEGAFF
TRBV27,TRBD2,-,TRBJ2-3,TGTGCCAGCAGTTTGATGGGGGGGACAGATACGCAGTATTTT,CASSLMGGTDTQYF
TRBV11-3,-,-,TRBJ2-1,TGTGCCAGCAGCTTTAGTGGGGGGGCCGATTATGAGCAGTTCTTC,CASSFSGGADYEQFF
TRBV12-5,-,-,TRBJ2-2,TGTGCTAGTGGTTTGGTACTTGGACCGCAGAACACCGGGGAGCTGTTTTTT,CASGLVLGPQNTGELFF
TRBV7-6,-,-,TRBJ1-1,TGTGCCAGCAGTCCTGGGGCCGCGAACACTGAAGCTTTCTTT,CASSPGAANTEAFF
TRBV13,TRBD1,-,TRBJ1-1,TGTGCCAGCAGCGAGATCATACAGGGGACCGGGAACACTGAAGCTTTCTTT,CASSEIIQGTGNTEAFF
TRBV5-4,-,-,TRBJ2-5,TGTGCCAGCAGCACCAGGACAGACGGGACCCAGTACTTC,CASSTRTDGTQYF
TRBV9,TRBD2,once,TRBJ2-5,TGTGCCAGCAGCGTAGGAGGCCCATACGTACTAGCGGGGCTGTCAGAGACCCAGTACTTC,CASSVGGPYVLAGLSETQYF
TRBV7-6,-,-,TRBJ2-7,TGTGCCAGCAGCTTAGAGGAGAGAGGGGACTCCTACGAGCAGTACTTC,CASSLEERGDSYEQYF
TRBV28,-,once,TRBJ2-3,TGTGCCAGCAGGGACATGCTCTACACAGATACGCAGTATTTT,CASRDMLYTDTQYF
TRBV10-3,-,-,TRBJ2-7,TGTGCCATCAGGTGGGAGGACAAATACGAGCAGTACTTC,CAIRWEDKYEQYF
TRBV6-5,TRBD2,-,TRBJ2-3,TGTGCCAGCAGTTCTATTAGTGGGGGGGTCACAGATACGCAGTATTTT,CASSSISGGVTDTQYF
TRBV13,-,once,TRBJ2-7,TGTGCCAGCAGCTCGACTGGAACCCCGCCATACGAGCAGTACTTC,CASSSTGTPPYEQYF
TRBV6-5,TRBD1,-,TRBJ1-2,TGTGCCAGCAGACCAGACAGGGGCCATGGCTACACCTTC,CASRPDRGHGYTF
TRBV20-1,-,-,TRBJ2-7,TGCAGTGCTGGGGGCACCTACGAGCAGTACTTC,CSAGGTYEQYF
TRBV7-9,TRBD2,-,TRBJ2-7,TGTGCCAGCAGCCCCGGACTAGCGGGGGGGCCTTGGCACGAGCAGTACTTC,CASSPGLAGGPWHEQYF
TRBV19,-,-,TRBJ2-3,TGTGCCAGTAGTATAGAAGGCAGGGTAAGCACAGATACGCAGTATTTT,CASSIEGRVSTDTQYF
TRBV7-9,-,-,TRBJ1-3,TGTGCCAGCAGCCCTGCGGGGACTGGAAACACCATATATTTT,CASSPAGTGNTIYF
TRBV9,-,large,TRBJ1-1,TGTGCCAGCAGCGTAGGAATGGGGACCGGCACTGAAGCTTTCTTT,CASSVGMGTGTEAFF
TRBV9,-,-,TRBJ1-2,TGTGCCAGCAGCCCGACGGGGGGTTACTCTGGCTACACCTTC,CASSPTGGYSGYTF